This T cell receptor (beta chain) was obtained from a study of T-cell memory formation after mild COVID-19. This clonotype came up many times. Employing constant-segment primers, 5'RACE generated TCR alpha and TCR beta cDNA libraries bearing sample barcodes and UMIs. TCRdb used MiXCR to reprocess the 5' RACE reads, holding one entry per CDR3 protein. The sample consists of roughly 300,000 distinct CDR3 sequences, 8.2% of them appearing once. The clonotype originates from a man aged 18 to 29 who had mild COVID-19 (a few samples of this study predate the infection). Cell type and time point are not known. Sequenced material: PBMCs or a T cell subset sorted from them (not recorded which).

The CDR3 here is CASSFTGPYNEQFF. The CDR3 bases are TGCGCCAGCAGCTTCACAGGGCCCTACAATGAGCAGTTCTTC. This chain links TRBV5-1 with TRBJ2-1, with D possibly being TRBD1 (6 bases). Trimming removed 2 bases from V and 2 bases from J, with 8 bases in between. Germline lookup yields CDR1 SGHRS and CDR2 YFSETQ. The CDR3 has 14 residues.